This T cell receptor (beta chain) was found in a study of cytomegalovirus exposure and HLA in healthy donors. Study overall: An earlier analysis identified 110 million or so unique TCR beta sequences in about 200 million T cells.

Findings of the study overall: Likely technical artifact: a cluster of highly shared sequence variants. A link between a missense DCLRE1C variant and TCR beta V- and J-gene trimming emerged from a later analysis. The authors later found HLA-associated TCR beta chains more clonally expanded than equally common others.

Primers for the PCR totalled 60 Vbeta and 13 Jbeta. This table comes from immunoSEQ multiplex PCR, and its TCRdb copy is limited to in-frame clones, with some not included. The listing contains about 67,000 clones. With regard to this clone: Its target is not known.

Sequenced: PBMCs. The TCR was taken from a man aged 25-40 years in good health and CMV-seropositive.

CDR3 bases: TGTGCCAGCAGTGCGACAGCTGGTGAAGCTTTCTTT. It codes for CASSATAGEAFF. The chain links TRBV6-5 to TRBJ1-1, with a tentative D call TRBD1 (5 bases). This CDR3 spans 12 amino acids. Germline CDR1 MNHEY, CDR2 SVGAGI. The V gene lost 5 bases and the J gene lost 7 bases, with 11 bases spanning the gap.